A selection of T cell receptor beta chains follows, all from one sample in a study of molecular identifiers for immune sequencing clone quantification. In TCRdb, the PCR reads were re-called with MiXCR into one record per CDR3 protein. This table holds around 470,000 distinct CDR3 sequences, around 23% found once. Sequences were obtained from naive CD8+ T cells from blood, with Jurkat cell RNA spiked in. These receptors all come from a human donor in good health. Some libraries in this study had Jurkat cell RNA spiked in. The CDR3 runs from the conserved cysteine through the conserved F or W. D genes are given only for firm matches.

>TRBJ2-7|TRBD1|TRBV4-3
CASSLGTDLYEQYF
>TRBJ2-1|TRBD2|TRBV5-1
CASSFPSGGHNEQFF
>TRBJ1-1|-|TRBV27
CASSLFLGVGTEAFF
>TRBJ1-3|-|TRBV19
CASSITGLDTIYF
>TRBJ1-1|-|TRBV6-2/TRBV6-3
CASSYSSQRVPEAFF
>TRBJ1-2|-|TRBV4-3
CASSHSRTANYGYTF
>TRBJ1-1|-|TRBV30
CAWSEQGFTEAFF
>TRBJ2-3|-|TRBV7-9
CASILFPDTQYF
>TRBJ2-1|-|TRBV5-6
CASSLALGRSIDEQFF
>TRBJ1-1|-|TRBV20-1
CSATNSAGFPYTEAFF
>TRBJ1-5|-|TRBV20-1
CSARDMRGEQPQHF
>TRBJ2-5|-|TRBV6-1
CACDDGDQPTLYQETQYF
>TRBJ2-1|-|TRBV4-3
CASSQDSQNSYNEQFF
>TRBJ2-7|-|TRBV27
CASSFGTPSPYEQYF
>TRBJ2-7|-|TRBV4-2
CASTPVTTTGVSYEQYF
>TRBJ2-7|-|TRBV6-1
CASNEGSYELYF
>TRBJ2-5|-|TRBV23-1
CASSQFLQGRETQYF
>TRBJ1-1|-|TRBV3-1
CASSQDQRYDTEAFF
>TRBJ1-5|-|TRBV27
CASSWTGNQPQHF
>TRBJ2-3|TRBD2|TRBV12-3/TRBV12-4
CASSFGRQGTDTQYF
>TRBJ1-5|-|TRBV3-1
CASSQFGVNQPQHF
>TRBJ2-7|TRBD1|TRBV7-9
CASSKTGWNEQYF
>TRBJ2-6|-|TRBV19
CASNRRSGANVLTF
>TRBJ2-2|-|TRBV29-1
CSSRGENTGELFF
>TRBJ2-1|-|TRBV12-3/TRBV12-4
CASSPTAAPNEQFF
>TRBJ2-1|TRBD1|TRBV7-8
CASSLARTGLYNEQFF
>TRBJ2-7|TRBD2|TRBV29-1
CSVEDLSAGEQYEQYF
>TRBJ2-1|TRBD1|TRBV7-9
CASSLPAGSTGEYLNEQFF
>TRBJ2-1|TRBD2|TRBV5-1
CASSFGTPGGLAGFSSYNEQFF
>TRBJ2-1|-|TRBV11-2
CASSLVGGGSYNEQFF
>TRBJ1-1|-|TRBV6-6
CASSRAVGDTEAFF
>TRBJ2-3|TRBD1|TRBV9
CASSKTGSFTDTQYF
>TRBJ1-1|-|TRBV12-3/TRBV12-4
CASRPNRALNTEAFF
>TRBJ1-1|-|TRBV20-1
CSASNREDTEAFF
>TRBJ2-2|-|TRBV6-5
CASSYSQEPGELFF
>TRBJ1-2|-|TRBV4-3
CASSQDILGVNYGYTF
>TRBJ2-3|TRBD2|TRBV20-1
CSARDSPRLAASTDTQYF
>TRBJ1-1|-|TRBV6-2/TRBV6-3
CASSYLEIETEAFF
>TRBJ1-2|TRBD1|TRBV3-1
CASSQTGGTPNYGYTF
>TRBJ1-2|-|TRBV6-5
CASSPDGNYGYTF
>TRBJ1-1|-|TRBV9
CASSGTETEAFF
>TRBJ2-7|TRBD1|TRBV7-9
CASSVYRGRYEQYF
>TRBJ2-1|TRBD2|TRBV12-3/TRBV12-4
CASSLSSGASNEQFF
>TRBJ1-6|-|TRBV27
CASSYVTARNSPLPF
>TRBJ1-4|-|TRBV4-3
CASSQDRWAGNEKLFF